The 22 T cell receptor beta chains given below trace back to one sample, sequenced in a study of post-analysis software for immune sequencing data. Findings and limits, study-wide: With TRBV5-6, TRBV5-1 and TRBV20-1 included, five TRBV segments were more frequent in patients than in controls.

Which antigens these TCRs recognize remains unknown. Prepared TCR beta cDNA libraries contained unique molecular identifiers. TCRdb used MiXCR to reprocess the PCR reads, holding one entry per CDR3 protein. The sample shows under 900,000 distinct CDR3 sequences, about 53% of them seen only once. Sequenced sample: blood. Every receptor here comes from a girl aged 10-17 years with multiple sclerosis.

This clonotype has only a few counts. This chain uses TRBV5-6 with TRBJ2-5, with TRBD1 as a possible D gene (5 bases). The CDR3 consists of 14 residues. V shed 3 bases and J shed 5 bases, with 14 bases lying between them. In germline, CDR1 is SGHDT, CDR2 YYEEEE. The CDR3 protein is CASSSTQGGETQYF. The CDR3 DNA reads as TGTGCCAGCAGCTCAACCCAGGGTGGCGAGACCCAGTACTTC.

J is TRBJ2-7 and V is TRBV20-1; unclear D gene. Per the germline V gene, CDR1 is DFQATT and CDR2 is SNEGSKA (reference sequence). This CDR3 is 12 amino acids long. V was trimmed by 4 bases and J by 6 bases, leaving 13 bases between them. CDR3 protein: CSATQRETEQYF. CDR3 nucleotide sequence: TGCAGTGCTACCCAGAGAGAAACCGAGCAGTACTTC.

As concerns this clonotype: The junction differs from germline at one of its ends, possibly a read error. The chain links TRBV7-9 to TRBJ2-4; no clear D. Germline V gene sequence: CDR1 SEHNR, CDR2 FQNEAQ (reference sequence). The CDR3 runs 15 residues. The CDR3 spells CASSSPFPAKNIPYF. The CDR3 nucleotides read TGTGCCAGCAGCTCGCCATTTCCCGCCAAAAACATTCCGTACTTC.

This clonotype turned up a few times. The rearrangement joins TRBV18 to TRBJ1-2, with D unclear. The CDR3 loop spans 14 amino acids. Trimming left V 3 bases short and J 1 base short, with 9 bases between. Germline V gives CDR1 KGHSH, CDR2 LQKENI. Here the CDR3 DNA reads TGTGCCAGCTCACCTTTTGTCAGTAACTATGGCTACACCTTC. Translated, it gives CASSPFVSNYGYTF. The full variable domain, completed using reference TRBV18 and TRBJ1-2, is NAGVMQNPRHLVRRRGQEARLRCSPMKGHSHVYWYRQLPEEGLKFMVYLQKENIIDESGMPKERFSAEFPKEGPSILRIQQVVRGDSAAYFCASSPFVSNYGYTFGSGTRLTVV.

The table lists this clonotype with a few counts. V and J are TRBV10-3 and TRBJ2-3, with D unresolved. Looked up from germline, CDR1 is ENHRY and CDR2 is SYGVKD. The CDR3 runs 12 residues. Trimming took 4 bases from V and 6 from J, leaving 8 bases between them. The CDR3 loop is CAISGAEDTQYF. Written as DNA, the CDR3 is TGTGCCATCAGTGGGGCCGAGGATACGCAGTATTTT.

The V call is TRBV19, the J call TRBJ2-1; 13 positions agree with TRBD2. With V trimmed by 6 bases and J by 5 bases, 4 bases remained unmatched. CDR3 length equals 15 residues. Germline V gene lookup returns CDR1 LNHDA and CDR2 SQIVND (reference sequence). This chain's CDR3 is CASRPGLAGHNEQFF. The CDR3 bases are TGTGCCAGTAGACCGGGACTAGCGGGGCACAATGAGCAGTTCTTC.

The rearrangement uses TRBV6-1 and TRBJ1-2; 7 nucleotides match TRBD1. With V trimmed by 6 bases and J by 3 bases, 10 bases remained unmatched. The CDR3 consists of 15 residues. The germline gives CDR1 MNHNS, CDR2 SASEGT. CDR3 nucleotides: TGTGCCAGCAGCCCAGACAGGGCCGTCGACTATGGCTACACCTTC. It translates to CASSPDRAVDYGYTF.

CDR3 DNA sequence: TGTGCCAGCAGCTCCAGAAGCCGGGCCACCTTC. Translation: CASSSRSRATF. This chain joins TRBV7-2 and TRBJ1-2; D is undetermined. V shed 4 bases and J shed 13 bases, with 13 bases lying between them. The germline V gene has CDR1 SGHTA and CDR2 FQGNSA. This CDR3 has 11 amino acids.

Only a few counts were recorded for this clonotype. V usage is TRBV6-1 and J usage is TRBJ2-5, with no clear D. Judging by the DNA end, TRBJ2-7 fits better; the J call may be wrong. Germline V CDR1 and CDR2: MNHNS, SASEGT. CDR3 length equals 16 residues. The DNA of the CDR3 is TGTGCCAGCAGTGAATCAGTGACATCAAGATCCTACGAGCAGTACTTC. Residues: CASSESVTSRSYEQYF.

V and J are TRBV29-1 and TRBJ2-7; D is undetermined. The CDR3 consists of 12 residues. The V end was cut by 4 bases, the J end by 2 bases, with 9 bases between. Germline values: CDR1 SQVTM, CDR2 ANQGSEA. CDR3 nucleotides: TGCAGCGTTGGCGAGATAGCCTACGAGCAGTACTTC. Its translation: CSVGEIAYEQYF.

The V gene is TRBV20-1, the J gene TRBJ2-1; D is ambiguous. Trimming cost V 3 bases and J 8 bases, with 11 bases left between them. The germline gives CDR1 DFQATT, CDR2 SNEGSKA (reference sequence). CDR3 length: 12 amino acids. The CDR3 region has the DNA TGCAGTGCTAGGTCACAGCAATATGAGCAGTTCTTC. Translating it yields CSARSQQYEQFF.

The CDR3 spells CSVRDHVSSYEQYF. The CDR3 nucleotides read TGCAGCGTTCGGGACCACGTAAGCTCCTACGAGCAGTACTTC. The gene calls are TRBV29-1 and TRBJ2-7; D possibly uses TRBD1 or TRBD2 (5 bases each). CDR1 and CDR2 (germline): SQVTM, ANQGSEA. The CDR3 contains 14 residues. V was clipped by 5 bases and J by 0 bases, with 14 bases between them.

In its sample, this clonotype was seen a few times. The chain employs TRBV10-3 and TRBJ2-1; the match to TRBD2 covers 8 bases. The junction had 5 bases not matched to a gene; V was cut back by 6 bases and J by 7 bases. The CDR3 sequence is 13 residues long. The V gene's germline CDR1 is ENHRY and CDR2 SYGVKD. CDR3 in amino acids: CAIRGAGGNEQFF. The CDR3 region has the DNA TGTGCCATCAGGGGCGCGGGAGGAAATGAGCAGTTCTTC.

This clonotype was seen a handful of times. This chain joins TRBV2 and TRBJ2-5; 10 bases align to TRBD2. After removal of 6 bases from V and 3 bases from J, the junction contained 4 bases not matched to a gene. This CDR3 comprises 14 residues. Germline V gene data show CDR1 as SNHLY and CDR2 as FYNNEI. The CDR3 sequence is CASSGGLAEETQYF. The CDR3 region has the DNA TGTGCCAGCAGCGGAGGACTAGCGGAAGAGACCCAGTACTTC.

This CDR3 is CASSLRPGGAGYTF. CDR3 nucleotide sequence: TGTGCCAGCAGCTTAAGGCCAGGGGGCGCGGGCTACACCTTC. J is TRBJ1-2 and V is TRBV7-3; TRBD1 agrees at 8 bases. Germline V lookup: CDR1 SGHTA, CDR2 FQGTGA. The junction had 6 bases not matched to a gene; V was cut back by 1 base and J by 8 bases. The CDR3 contains 14 residues.

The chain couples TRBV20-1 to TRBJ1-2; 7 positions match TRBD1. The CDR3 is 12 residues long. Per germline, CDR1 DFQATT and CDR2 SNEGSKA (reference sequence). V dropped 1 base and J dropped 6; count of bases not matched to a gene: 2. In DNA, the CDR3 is TGCAGTGCTAGAGCCAGGGGGGATGGCTACACCTTC. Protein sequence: CSARARGDGYTF.

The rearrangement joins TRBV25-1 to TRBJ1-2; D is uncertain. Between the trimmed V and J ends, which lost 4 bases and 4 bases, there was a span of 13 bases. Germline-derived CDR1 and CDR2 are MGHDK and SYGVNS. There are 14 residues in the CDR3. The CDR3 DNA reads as TGTGCCAGCAGTGGGGGTCGGGGTACCTATGGCTACACCTTC. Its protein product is CASSGGRGTYGYTF.

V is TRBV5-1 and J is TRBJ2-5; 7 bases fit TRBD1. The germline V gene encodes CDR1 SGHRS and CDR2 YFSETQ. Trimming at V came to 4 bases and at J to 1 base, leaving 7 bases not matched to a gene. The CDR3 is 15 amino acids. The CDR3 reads CASSIWDRAQETQYF. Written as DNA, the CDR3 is TGCGCCAGCAGCATCTGGGACAGAGCCCAAGAGACCCAGTACTTC.

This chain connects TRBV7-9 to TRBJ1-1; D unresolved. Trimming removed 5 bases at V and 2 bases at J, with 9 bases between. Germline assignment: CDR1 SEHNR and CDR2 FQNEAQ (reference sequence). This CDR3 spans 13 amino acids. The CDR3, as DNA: TGTGCCAGCAGCCCTGCGGTCAACACTGAAGCTTTCTTT. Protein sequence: CASSPAVNTEAFF. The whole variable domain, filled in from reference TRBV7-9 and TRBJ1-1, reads DTGVSQNPRHKITKRGQNVTFRCDPISEHNRLYWYRQTLGQGPEFLTYFQNEAQLEKSRLLSDRFSAERPKGSFSTLEIQRTEQGDSAMYLCASSPAVNTEAFFGQGTRLTVV.

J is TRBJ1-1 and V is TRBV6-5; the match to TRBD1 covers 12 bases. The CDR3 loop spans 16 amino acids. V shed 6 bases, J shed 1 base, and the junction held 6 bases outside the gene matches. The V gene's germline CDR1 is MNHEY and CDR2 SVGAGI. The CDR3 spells CASRIPGQGANTEAFF. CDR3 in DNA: TGTGCCAGCAGAATACCGGGACAGGGGGCGAACACTGAAGCTTTCTTT.

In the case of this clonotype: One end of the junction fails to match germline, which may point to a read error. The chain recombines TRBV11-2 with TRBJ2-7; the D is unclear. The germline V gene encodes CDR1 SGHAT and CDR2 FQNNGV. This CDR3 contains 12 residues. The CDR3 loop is CASSLPSHEQYF. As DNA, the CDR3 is TGTGCCAGCAGCCTCCCCTCCCACGAGCAGTACTTC. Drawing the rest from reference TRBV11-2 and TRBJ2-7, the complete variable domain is EAGVAQSPRYKIIEKRQSVAFWCNPISGHATLYWYQQILGQGPKLLIQFQNNGVVDDSQLPKDRFSAERLKGVDSTLKIQPAKLEDSAVYLCASSLPSHEQYFGPGTRLTVT.

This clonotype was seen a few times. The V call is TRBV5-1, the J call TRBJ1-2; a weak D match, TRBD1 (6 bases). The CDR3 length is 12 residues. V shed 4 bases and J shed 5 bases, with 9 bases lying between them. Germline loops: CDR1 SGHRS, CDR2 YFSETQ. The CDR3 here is CASSKDSYGYTF. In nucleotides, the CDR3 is TGCGCCAGCAGCAAGGACAGTTATGGCTACACCTTC.